The 26 T cell receptor beta chains below come from one sample, sequenced in a study of shared clonotypes between healthy human individuals (dated by TCRdb to 2018 to 2020). Receptor libraries were prepared by the immunoSEQ multiplex PCR assay. Here the immuneACCESS table is served through TCRdb, limited to in-frame sequences with V and J called. Missing clones are a known gap in these copies; in checked studies unresolved V genes cover under half, and the rest lacks a known reason. This sample holds 780,000 or so clones; approximately 77% were observed only once. Jointly, the top ten make up around 1.7% of the sample. The sequencing input was memory CD4+ T cells sorted from blood. The cell subset or site tag for this specimen amounts to: CD45RA-negative fraction. The receptor set was obtained from a young woman in good health.

The chain combines TRBV27 with TRBJ1-5; no clear D gene. The CDR3 has 16 residues. CDR1 is MNHEY and CDR2 is SMNVEV in the germline V gene (reference sequence). Trimming took off 10 bases at V and 1 base at J, with 20 bases between the two ends. The CDR3 DNA is TGTGCCACCTCTCCGGGCCCCTCTTGGAGCAATCAGCCCCAGCATTTT. The encoded protein is CATSPGPSWSNQPQHF.

This rearrangement joins TRBV2 to TRBJ2-1; 7 bases fit TRBD2. The CDR3 totals 15 residues. The V gene end was trimmed by 6 bases and the J gene end by 4 bases; junction bases not matched to a gene: 9. Germline V gene sequence: CDR1 SNHLY, CDR2 FYNNEI. The CDR3 protein is CASRIGLGKYNEQFF. CDR3 in DNA: TGTGCCAGCAGAATAGGACTAGGCAAATACAATGAGCAGTTCTTC. The whole variable domain, remainder taken from reference TRBV2 and TRBJ2-1, is EPEVTQTPSHQVTQMGQEVILRCVPISNHLYFYWYRQILGQKVEFLVSFYNNEISEKSEIFDDQFSVERPDGSNFTLKIRSTKLEDSAMYFCASRIGLGKYNEQFFGPGTRLTVL.

This clone came up once. This chain joins TRBV6-5 and TRBJ1-5; weak D call: TRBD1 (6 bases). Germline CDR1 and CDR2: MNHEY and SVGAGI. This CDR3 is 15 amino acids long. Trimming removed 6 bases from V and 5 bases from J, with 17 bases in between. CDR3 loop: CASSRGGVGDQPQHF. CDR3 sequence (DNA): TGTGCCAGCAGCCGAGGGGGGGTAGGAGATCAGCCCCAGCATTTT.

This sequence joins TRBV5-1 and TRBJ1-4, with D hard to call. The CDR3 covers 15 residues. V was cut by 5 bases and J by 0 bases, with 11 bases left in between. Germline CDR1 reads SGHRS; CDR2 reads YFSETQ. The CDR3 reads CASRYTTATNEKLFF. CDR3 DNA: TGCGCCAGCAGGTATACAACCGCAACTAATGAAAAACTGTTTTTT.

The CDR3 protein is CASSFGQPNEKLFF. CDR3 coding DNA: TGCGCCAGCAGCTTTGGACAGCCCAATGAAAAACTGTTTTTT. The rearrangement links TRBV5-1 to TRBJ1-4; D is perhaps TRBD1 (6 bases). Trimming took 2 bases from V and 5 from J, leaving 10 bases between them. Germline loops: CDR1 SGHRS, CDR2 YFSETQ. The CDR3 has 14 amino acids.

The rearrangement uses TRBV5-5 and TRBJ1-2, with D possibly matching TRBD1 (5 bases). CDR3 length: 15 amino acids. V lost 4 bases and J lost 2, with 15 bases in between. The germline gives CDR1 SGHKS, CDR2 YYEKEE (reference sequence). The CDR3 here is CASSSGSQGNYGYTF. The CDR3 DNA reads TGTGCCAGCAGCAGCGGGTCGCAGGGAAACTATGGCTACACCTTC.

The V and J genes are TRBV29-1 and TRBJ2-2; D uncertain. V lost 7 bases, J lost 3 bases, and 15 bases lay in between. The length of the CDR3 is 14 residues. Germline assignment: CDR1 SQVTM and CDR2 ANQGSEA. The CDR3 nucleotides are TGCAGCGCGCTAGAGGCCCACGACACCGGGGAGCTGTTTTTT. Residues: CSALEAHDTGELFF.

The CDR3 region has the DNA TGTGCCAGCTCACCAGGTAACCGGGCCGTCAATGAGCAGTTCTTC. Its translation: CASSPGNRAVNEQFF. This chain joins TRBV18 and TRBJ2-1; D gene ambiguous. The CDR3 is 15 residues long. Germline V gene data show CDR1 as KGHSH and CDR2 as LQKENI. The V end lost 2 bases, the J end lost 6 bases, and 14 bases lay between the germline ends.

The genes are TRBV28 and TRBJ2-2; the D is unclear. The ends were cut back, 4 bases at V and 4 bases at J, with 13 bases in the middle. CDR3 length: 15 amino acids. The germline CDR1 and CDR2 sequences are MDHEN and SYDVKM. CDR3 sequence (DNA): TGTGCCAGCAGTTCGGCGGCAGTCCTCACCGGGGAGCTGTTTTTT. It is translated as CASSSAAVLTGELFF.

This chain uses TRBV5-1 with TRBJ1-2; D is uncertain. Germline V gene data show CDR1 as SGHRS and CDR2 as YFSETQ. V dropped 4 bases and J dropped 4 bases, with 17 bases sitting between them. This CDR3 is built from 15 residues. Written as DNA, the CDR3 is TGCGCCAGCAGCCAGGTATTATCGGACTCCTATGGCTACACCTTC. It translates to CASSQVLSDSYGYTF.

This clone was counted only a few times. The chain carries TRBV5-1 and TRBJ2-1; a possible D gene is TRBD2 (5 bases). The V and J ends lost 6 bases and 3 bases respectively, with 13 bases between them. The CDR3 sequence is 14 residues long. Germline CDR1 and CDR2: SGHRS and YFSETQ. The CDR3 DNA reads TGCGCCAGCAACTTAGGTGGGAGCTACAATGAGCAGTTCTTC. It specifies CASNLGGSYNEQFF.

V is TRBV11-2 and J is TRBJ2-1, with 9 bases identical to TRBD1. CDR1 is SGHAT, CDR2 FQNNGV, per germline. The V and J ends lost 1 base and 10 bases, in that order; junction bases with no gene match: 5. The length of the CDR3 is 14 residues. This CDR3 is CASSLGRQGEEQFF. The CDR3 DNA sequence: TGTGCCAGCAGCTTAGGTCGACAGGGGGAGGAGCAGTTCTTC.

This chain links TRBV28 with TRBJ1-1; no reliable D call. The CDR3 loop spans 17 amino acids. V was cut by 2 bases and J by 0 bases, with 16 bases left in between. Germline CDR1 and CDR2: MDHEN and SYDVKM. CDR3 nucleotides: TGTGCCAGCAGTTTAGGGTACAGAGCAATTGTGAACACTGAAGCTTTCTTT. It yields the protein CASSLGYRAIVNTEAFF.

This clone occurred once. The chain joins TRBV10-3 to TRBJ2-5; D possibly uses TRBD1 or TRBD2 (5 bases each). The ends were cut back, 10 bases at V and 2 bases at J, with 11 bases in the middle. CDR3 size: 12 residues. Germline V lookup: CDR1 ENHRY, CDR2 SYGVKD. CDR3 DNA: TGTGCCAGTTCGTGGGGGCAAGAGACCCAGTACTTC. This encodes CASSWGQETQYF.

The chain combines TRBV29-1 with TRBJ2-7, with D unclear. This CDR3 comprises 12 residues. V was cut by 0 bases and J by 6 bases, with 9 bases left in between. Looked up from germline, CDR1 is SQVTM and CDR2 is ANQGSEA. CDR3 DNA: TGCAGCGTTGAAGAGGGATCCCCCGAGCAGTACTTC. It codes for CSVEEGSPEQYF.

This clone was detected many times. The rearrangement links TRBV10-3 to TRBJ2-7; tentatively, D is TRBD2 (6 bases). The V end was cut by 3 bases, the J end by 1 base, with 10 bases between. The CDR3 spans 14 residues. The V gene's germline CDR1 is ENHRY and CDR2 SYGVKD. CDR3 in DNA: TGTGCCATCAGTGATGAGCGGGTGTCCTACGAGCAGTACTTC. Residues: CAISDERVSYEQYF.

The V and J genes are TRBV9 and TRBJ1-2; TRBD1 matches 7 bases. Germline-derived CDR1 and CDR2 are SGDLS and YYNGEE. CDR3 length: 14 residues. The V gene end was trimmed by 3 bases and the J gene end by 2 bases; junction bases not matched to a gene: 4. DNA of the CDR3: TGTGCCAGCAGCGGGCAGGGACAGAACTATGGCTACACCTTC. This encodes CASSGQGQNYGYTF.

The V and J genes are TRBV4-1 and TRBJ1-2; 7 bases line up with TRBD1. The CDR3 contains 17 residues. V was clipped by 2 bases and J by 8 bases; unmatched bases: 17. Germline CDR1 reads MGHRA; CDR2 reads YSYEKL. DNA of the CDR3: TGCGCCAGCAGCCAACTCCCGGGACAGAAAATATATTGGGGCTACACCTTC. Protein product: CASSQLPGQKIYWGYTF.

The chain is built from TRBV10-1 and TRBJ2-2, with 13 nucleotides matching TRBD2. V lost 4 bases, J lost 0 bases, and 8 bases stayed unmatched. Germline-derived CDR1 and CDR2 are WNHNN and SYGVQD (reference sequence). The CDR3 loop spans 19 amino acids. CDR3 DNA sequence: TGCGCCAGCAGTGGAGGTCCTGGGACTAGCGGGACGAACACCGGGGAGCTGTTTTTT. Protein product: CASSGGPGTSGTNTGELFF.

The chain joins TRBV10-1 to TRBJ2-3, with 12 nucleotides matching TRBD2. The junction had 3 bases not matched to a gene; V was cut back by 3 bases and J by 2 bases. The CDR3 totals 16 residues. CDR1 is WNHNN and CDR2 is SYGVQD in the germline V gene (reference sequence). The CDR3 protein is CASSDRLAGDTDTQYF. CDR3 DNA: TGCGCCAGCAGTGATCGACTAGCGGGAGACACAGATACGCAGTATTTT.

This clone came up once. The chain uses TRBV19 and TRBJ2-2; TRBD2 aligns across 13 bases. Trimming took 3 bases from V and 4 from J; bases not matched to a gene: 11. Germline V gene sequence: CDR1 LNHDA, CDR2 SQIVND (reference sequence). This CDR3 contains 19 residues. CDR3 sequence reads: CASSILGLAGDRRTGELFF. For the CDR3, the DNA is TGTGCCAGTAGTATTTTAGGACTAGCGGGAGATCGTCGCACCGGGGAGCTGTTTTTT.

The chain uses TRBV10-3 and TRBJ2-2, with TRBD1 matching 9 bases. CDR1 and CDR2 from the germline V gene are ENHRY and SYGVKD. V shed 7 bases and J 5 bases; nucleotides not matched to a gene: 5. This CDR3 region has 14 residues. The CDR3 here is CAIKDRGFTGELFF. The CDR3 DNA follows: TGTGCCATCAAAGACAGGGGGTTTACCGGGGAGCTGTTTTTT.

CDR3 sequence: CASTLRTAGTGELFF. DNA of the CDR3: TGTGCCAGCACCCTACGGACAGCAGGCACCGGGGAGCTGTTTTTT. This chain uses TRBV7-9 with TRBJ2-2; possible D gene TRBD1, 6 bases. V gave up 7 bases and J gave up 4 bases, with 16 bases separating them. The CDR3 length is 15 residues. Germline CDR1 reads SEHNR; CDR2 reads FQNEAQ (reference sequence).

Notes on this clone: Other nucleotide sequences in the sample specify the same CDR3. The V and J genes are TRBV5-4 and TRBJ2-5; D is unclear. Trimming took 2 bases from V and 2 from J, leaving 7 bases between them. The CDR3 totals 13 residues. Germline values: CDR1 SGHNT, CDR2 YYREEE (reference sequence). The chain's CDR3 is CASSLSGQETQYF. The CDR3 DNA is TGTGCCAGCAGCTTAAGTGGTCAAGAGACCCAGTACTTC.

The chain has TRBV28 and TRBJ2-7; D remains unclear. The CDR3 consists of 12 residues. V was shortened by 7 bases and J by 0 bases, with 7 bases between the two germline ends. Per the germline V gene, CDR1 is MDHEN and CDR2 is SYDVKM. CDR3 protein: CASIAASYEQYF. CDR3 sequence (DNA): TGTGCCAGCATCGCGGCCTCCTACGAGCAGTACTTC.

On this clone: A junction boundary mismatches the germline segment, possibly from a read error. The rearrangement uses TRBV7-9 and TRBJ2-7, with TRBD2 identical over 9 bases. CDR1 and CDR2 (germline): SEHNR, FQNEAQ (reference sequence). The CDR3 contains 16 residues. DNA for the CDR3: TGTGCCAGCAGCTTTATAGCGGGAGTAAGCTCCGACGAGCAGTACTTC. Translation: CASSFIAGVSSDEQYF.